A selection of T cell receptor beta chains follows, all from one sample in a study of shared clonotypes between healthy human individuals. Profiling relied on immunoSEQ multiplex PCR, and the TCRdb table lists in-frame clones only, not all of them. This table holds around 2,000,000 clones, roughly 94% found once. The sequencing sample was made of naive CD8+ T cells sorted from blood. The receptors shown here come from a man aged 18 to 30 in good health. CDR3s include the opening cysteine and the closing phenylalanine or tryptophan. The D gene is left open where the match is weak. Clone size is shown for a subset of rows, as once, few, many or a class of expanded clone.

d_gene: NA; abundance: once; v_gene: TRBV6-1; j_gene: TRBJ2-7; CDR3aa: CASSSPDSLPYEQYF; CDR3nt: TGTGCCAGCAGTAGCCCGGACAGCCTTCCCTACGAGCAGTACTTC
d_gene: NA; abundance: NA; v_gene: TRBV12-5; j_gene: TRBJ1-1; CDR3aa: CASGLLPGTGNTEAFF; CDR3nt: TGTGCTAGTGGTTTGTTACCGGGCACGGGGAACACTGAAGCTTTCTTT
d_gene: TRBD1; abundance: NA; v_gene: TRBV5-4; j_gene: TRBJ2-7; CDR3aa: CASSPGQGNRHEQYF; CDR3nt: TGTGCCAGCAGCCCGGGACAGGGAAATAGACACGAGCAGTACTTC
d_gene: NA; abundance: NA; v_gene: TRBV5-5; j_gene: TRBJ2-7; CDR3aa: CASSRPDPHRYF; CDR3nt: TGTGCCAGCAGCCGGCCGGACCCACACCGGTACTTC
d_gene: NA; abundance: NA; v_gene: TRBV9; j_gene: TRBJ2-3; CDR3aa: CASSPGLTDTQYF; CDR3nt: TGTGCCAGCAGCCCGGGTCTCACAGATACGCAGTATTTT
d_gene: NA; abundance: NA; v_gene: TRBV4-1; j_gene: TRBJ2-7; CDR3aa: CASSQVRDSSYEQYF; CDR3nt: TGCGCCAGCAGCCAAGTGAGGGATTCGTCCTACGAGCAGTACTTC
d_gene: TRBD2; abundance: NA; v_gene: TRBV6-5; j_gene: TRBJ2-3; CDR3aa: CASSYGLAGADTQYF; CDR3nt: TGTGCCAGCAGTTATGGACTAGCGGGAGCTGATACGCAGTATTTT
d_gene: TRBD1; abundance: NA; v_gene: TRBV5-1; j_gene: TRBJ2-1; CDR3aa: CASSPGGYNEQFF; CDR3nt: TGCGCCAGCAGCCCAGGGGGATACAATGAGCAGTTCTTC
d_gene: NA; abundance: NA; v_gene: TRBV7-9; j_gene: TRBJ1-3; CDR3aa: CASSLVAGDRDTIYF; CDR3nt: TGTGCCAGCAGCTTAGTAGCAGGGGACCGTGACACCATATATTTT
d_gene: NA; abundance: NA; v_gene: TRBV9; j_gene: TRBJ2-1; CDR3aa: CASSPNWENEQFF; CDR3nt: TGTGCCAGCAGCCCGAACTGGGAGAATGAGCAGTTCTTC
d_gene: TRBD1; abundance: NA; v_gene: TRBV4-3; j_gene: TRBJ1-5; CDR3aa: CASSHDREVQPQHF; CDR3nt: TGCGCCAGCAGCCACGACAGGGAGGTTCAGCCCCAGCATTTT
d_gene: NA; abundance: NA; v_gene: TRBV6-1; j_gene: TRBJ1-6; CDR3aa: CASSEDGYPSVSPLHF; CDR3nt: TGTGCCAGCAGTGAAGACGGCTACCCCTCTGTTTCACCCCTCCACTTT
d_gene: NA; abundance: NA; v_gene: TRBV13; j_gene: TRBJ1-1; CDR3aa: CASSLGGLNTEAFF; CDR3nt: TGTGCCAGCAGCTTAGGAGGCTTGAACACTGAAGCTTTCTTT
d_gene: NA; abundance: NA; v_gene: TRBV7-9; j_gene: TRBJ2-7; CDR3aa: CASSPTLGGSANYEQYF; CDR3nt: TGTGCCAGCAGCCCCACCCTTGGTGGGTCAGCCAACTACGAGCAGTACTTC
d_gene: NA; abundance: NA; v_gene: TRBV10-3; j_gene: TRBJ2-7; CDR3aa: CAISDPDGRYEQYF; CDR3nt: TGTGCCATCAGTGACCCAGACGGCCGGTACGAGCAGTACTTC
d_gene: NA; abundance: NA; v_gene: TRBV6-1; j_gene: TRBJ1-4; CDR3aa: CASSEAPGGYEKLFF; CDR3nt: TGTGCCAGCAGTGAAGCGCCGGGGGGCTATGAAAAACTGTTTTTT
d_gene: NA; abundance: few; v_gene: TRBV27; j_gene: TRBJ1-2; CDR3aa: CASSLGGDYGYTF; CDR3nt: TGTGCCAGCAGTTTAGGAGGGGACTATGGCTACACCTTC
d_gene: NA; abundance: once; v_gene: TRBV5-1; j_gene: TRBJ2-1; CDR3aa: CASSPTLGEPYNEQFF; CDR3nt: TGCGCCAGCAGCCCAACTTTGGGTGAACCCTACAATGAGCAGTTCTTC
d_gene: NA; abundance: once; v_gene: TRBV9; j_gene: TRBJ2-3; CDR3aa: CASSFAGPPSTDTQYF; CDR3nt: TGTGCCAGCAGCTTCGCGGGGCCACCGAGCACAGATACGCAGTATTTT
d_gene: TRBD1; abundance: NA; v_gene: TRBV6-5; j_gene: TRBJ1-1; CDR3aa: CASSTDRGRDTEAFF; CDR3nt: TGTGCCAGCAGTACGGACAGGGGTCGCGACACTGAAGCTTTCTTT
d_gene: NA; abundance: NA; v_gene: TRBV30; j_gene: TRBJ2-7; CDR3aa: CAWSVGAGSYEQYF; CDR3nt: TGTGCCTGGAGTGTAGGGGCAGGGAGCTACGAGCAGTACTTC
d_gene: NA; abundance: NA; v_gene: TRBV29-1; j_gene: TRBJ1-2; CDR3aa: CSVIRTGGDGYTF; CDR3nt: TGCAGCGTTATCCGGACGGGAGGAGATGGCTACACCTTC
d_gene: NA; abundance: NA; v_gene: TRBV27; j_gene: TRBJ2-1; CDR3aa: CASSLSLSNEQFF; CDR3nt: TGTGCCAGCAGTTTAAGTCTCTCCAATGAGCAGTTCTTC
d_gene: TRBD2; abundance: NA; v_gene: TRBV12-5; j_gene: TRBJ2-7; CDR3aa: CASGLVRGGYEQYF; CDR3nt: TGTGCTAGTGGTTTGGTACGGGGGGGCTACGAGCAGTACTTC
d_gene: NA; abundance: NA; v_gene: TRBV4-1; j_gene: TRBJ2-7; CDR3aa: CASSQVGISYEQYF; CDR3nt: TGCGCCAGCAGCCAAGTAGGCATCTCCTACGAGCAGTACTTC
d_gene: NA; abundance: NA; v_gene: TRBV4-1; j_gene: TRBJ1-1; CDR3aa: CASSPRAANTEAFF; CDR3nt: TGCGCCAGCAGCCCGAGGGCGGCGAACACTGAAGCTTTCTTT
d_gene: TRBD1; abundance: NA; v_gene: TRBV10-3; j_gene: TRBJ2-7; CDR3aa: CAISGTGVSYEQYF; CDR3nt: TGTGCCATCAGCGGGACAGGGGTATCGTACGAGCAGTACTTC
d_gene: TRBD1; abundance: NA; v_gene: TRBV4-3; j_gene: TRBJ2-7; CDR3aa: CASSPNGQGPYEQYF; CDR3nt: TGCGCCAGCAGCCCAAACGGACAGGGCCCCTACGAGCAGTACTTC
d_gene: TRBD2; abundance: NA; v_gene: TRBV28; j_gene: TRBJ2-7; CDR3aa: CASSSRGGYEQYF; CDR3nt: TGTGCCAGCAGTTCTCGGGGGGGCTACGAGCAGTACTTC
d_gene: NA; abundance: NA; v_gene: TRBV4-1; j_gene: TRBJ2-7; CDR3aa: CASSQAMGPYEQYF; CDR3nt: TGCGCCAGCAGCCAAGCGATGGGACCCTACGAGCAGTACTTC
d_gene: NA; abundance: NA; v_gene: TRBV5-1; j_gene: TRBJ2-3; CDR3aa: CASSLLTDTQYF; CDR3nt: TGCGCCAGCAGCTTGCTCACAGATACGCAGTATTTT
d_gene: TRBD2; abundance: once; v_gene: TRBV27; j_gene: TRBJ2-7; CDR3aa: CASSLGGLAGEAYEQYF; CDR3nt: TGTGCCAGCAGTTTAGGGGGACTAGCGGGGGAAGCCTACGAGCAGTACTTC
d_gene: TRBD1; abundance: NA; v_gene: TRBV6-5; j_gene: TRBJ2-1; CDR3aa: CASSTDRGIDEQFF; CDR3nt: TGTGCCAGCAGTACCGACAGGGGGATAGATGAGCAGTTCTTC
d_gene: NA; abundance: NA; v_gene: TRBV4-1; j_gene: TRBJ2-5; CDR3aa: CASSQDRTLEETQYF; CDR3nt: TGCGCCAGCAGCCAAGATCGAACCTTGGAAGAGACCCAGTACTTC
d_gene: NA; abundance: NA; v_gene: TRBV6-6; j_gene: TRBJ2-7; CDR3aa: CASSYSSGDQYEQYF; CDR3nt: TGTGCCAGCAGTTACTCGTCAGGGGACCAGTACGAGCAGTACTTC
d_gene: NA; abundance: NA; v_gene: TRBV5-6; j_gene: TRBJ2-2; CDR3aa: CASSLGFPGELFF; CDR3nt: TGTGCCAGCAGCCTGGGATTTCCCGGGGAGCTGTTTTTT
d_gene: TRBD2; abundance: NA; v_gene: TRBV10-3; j_gene: TRBJ2-7; CDR3aa: CAAGGESSYEQYF; CDR3nt: TGTGCCGCGGGAGGGGAAAGCTCCTACGAGCAGTACTTC
d_gene: NA; abundance: NA; v_gene: TRBV2; j_gene: TRBJ1-6; CDR3aa: CASSEWAGTLSSYNSPLHF; CDR3nt: TGTGCCAGCAGTGAATGGGCGGGGACGTTGAGCTCCTATAATTCACCCCTCCACTTT
d_gene: NA; abundance: once; v_gene: TRBV6-5; j_gene: TRBJ2-7; CDR3aa: CASSFGTTYEQYF; CDR3nt: TGTGCCAGCAGTTTCGGGACCACCTACGAGCAGTACTTC
d_gene: NA; abundance: NA; v_gene: TRBV2; j_gene: TRBJ2-7; CDR3aa: CASSEDRDGYSYEQYF; CDR3nt: TGTGCCAGCAGTGAAGATCGAGACGGGTACTCCTACGAGCAGTACTTC
d_gene: TRBD1; abundance: NA; v_gene: TRBV29-1; j_gene: TRBJ1-1; CDR3aa: CSVVRRGDRVTEAFF; CDR3nt: TGCAGCGTTGTGCGACGAGGGGACAGGGTGACTGAAGCTTTCTTT